Below are 25 T cell receptor beta chains sequenced from a single sample in a study of cytomegalovirus exposure and HLA in healthy donors. Amplification used 60 Vbeta primers and 13 Jbeta primers. Some clones are missing from TCRdb's copy, which holds only in-frame ones; the method was immunoSEQ multiplex PCR. The sample lists about 130,000 clones, roughly 70% occurring once. Sequencing used PBMCs. These receptors all stem from a man over 45 in good health and CMV-seropositive.

The table lists this clone with a count of one. The rearrangement joins TRBV2 to TRBJ2-7; 10 nucleotides line up with TRBD2. This CDR3 comprises 15 residues. V was pared by 6 bases and J by 2 bases, with 7 bases of the junction left unmatched. CDR1 and CDR2 (germline): SNHLY, FYNNEI. CDR3 amino acids: CASRGGLALTYEQYF. The CDR3 region has the DNA TGTGCCAGCAGGGGGGGACTAGCGTTAACCTACGAGCAGTACTTC. Filled out from reference TRBV2 and TRBJ2-7, the complete variable domain reads EPEVTQTPSHQVTQMGQEVILRCVPISNHLYFYWYRQILGQKVEFLVSFYNNEISEKSEIFDDQFSVERPDGSNFTLKIRSTKLEDSAMYFCASRGGLALTYEQYFGPGTRLTVT.

The rearrangement joins TRBV18 to TRBJ2-1; D is possibly TRBD1 (6 bases). CDR1 KGHSH and CDR2 LQKENI come from the germline V gene. The CDR3 spans 16 residues. The V end was cut by 3 bases, the J end by 7 bases, with 19 bases between. Written as DNA, the CDR3 is TGTGCCAGCTCACCTTTTACAGGGAACTTGGGGAATGAGCAGTTCTTC. It is translated as CASSPFTGNLGNEQFF.

This clone was seen only a few times. V usage is TRBV29-1 and J usage is TRBJ2-5, with 10 bases fitting TRBD1. The trim removed 6 bases at V and 3 bases at J, leaving 4 bases unmatched. Germline V gives CDR1 SQVTM, CDR2 ANQGSEA. The CDR3 runs to 13 residues. CDR3 nucleotide sequence: TGCAGCGTCAGACAGGGGGCAGAAGAGACCCAGTACTTC. This translates into CSVRQGAEETQYF.

This clone was recorded only once. The V call is TRBV5-1, the J call TRBJ2-7, with 8 bases lining up with TRBD2. Trimming took 2 bases from V and 1 from J; bases not matched to a gene: 5. The CDR3 length is 15 residues. From germline, CDR1 is SGHRS and CDR2 YFSETQ. CDR3 sequence reads: CASSFSGTRSYEQYF. The CDR3 bases are TGCGCCAGCAGCTTCTCCGGGACTAGATCCTACGAGCAGTACTTC.

The V gene is TRBV11-2, the J gene TRBJ2-5, with 11 bases lining up with TRBD2. The germline V gene has CDR1 SGHAT and CDR2 FQNNGV. This CDR3 region has 15 residues. With V trimmed by 5 bases and J by 2 bases, 4 bases remained unmatched. CDR3 sequence (DNA): TGTGCCAGCAGCACGGGACTAGCGGAACAAGAGACCCAGTACTTC. Its translation is CASSTGLAEQETQYF.

This clone turned up a few times. This chain joins TRBV7-2 and TRBJ2-5, with 8 bases matching TRBD1. Germline assignment: CDR1 SGHTA and CDR2 FQGNSA. There are 15 residues in the CDR3. V lost 3 bases, J lost 10 bases, and 13 bases stayed unmatched. The CDR3 DNA is TGTGCCAGCAGCTTTACCCGGGACAGGAACGAATACCAGTACTTC. Translated, it gives CASSFTRDRNEYQYF.

The V and J genes are TRBV14 and TRBJ2-1; the D gene is possibly TRBD2 (6 bases). This CDR3 is 14 amino acids long. V was pared by 4 bases and J by 6 bases, with 13 bases between. CDR1 is SGHDN and CDR2 is FVKESK in the germline V gene. CDR3 coding DNA: TGTGCCAGCAGCCTTTTCGGGGGACCCAATGAGCAGTTCTTC. Translated: CASSLFGGPNEQFF.

The chain joins TRBV5-1 to TRBJ2-2; TRBD1 agrees at 11 bases. The CDR3 covers 16 residues. Trimming took 2 bases from V and 4 from J; bases not matched to a gene: 4. The germline gives CDR1 SGHRS, CDR2 YFSETQ. This CDR3 reads CASSFGTGGSTGELFF. The CDR3 DNA is TGCGCCAGCAGCTTCGGGACAGGGGGAAGCACCGGGGAGCTGTTTTTT.

The chain carries TRBV7-8 and TRBJ1-2, with TRBD1 as a possible D gene (6 bases). In germline, CDR1 is SGHVS, CDR2 FQNEAQ. The length of the CDR3 is 14 residues. Trimming removed 5 bases at V and 6 bases at J, with 16 bases between. The CDR3 sequence: CASSPSTGPDGYTF. The CDR3 DNA is TGTGCCAGCAGCCCGTCAACAGGGCCCGATGGCTACACCTTC.

This chain links TRBV25-1 with TRBJ2-5; maybe TRBD2 (6 bases). The CDR3 spans 15 residues. The germline V gene has CDR1 MGHDK and CDR2 SYGVNS. V lost 0 bases and J lost 0, with 8 bases in between. The CDR3 DNA is TGTGCCAGCAGTGAATATTGGACTAACCAAGAGACCCAGTACTTC. This encodes CASSEYWTNQETQYF.

CDR3 DNA sequence: TGTGCCAGCAGCTTAGGTCGGCAGGGTCGTGTTAGCTACACCTTC. Protein: CASSLGRQGRVSYTF. V usage is TRBV7-9 and J usage is TRBJ1-2, with D possibly TRBD1 on 5 matching bases. The V gene lost 1 base and the J gene lost 9 bases, with 18 bases spanning the gap. The CDR3 covers 15 residues. The V gene's germline CDR1 is SEHNR and CDR2 FQNEAQ (reference sequence). The full variable domain, rest sourced from reference TRBV7-9 and TRBJ1-2, is DTGVSQNPRHKITKRGQNVTFRCDPISEHNRLYWYRQTLGQGPEFLTYFQNEAQLEKSRLLSDRFSAERPKGSFSTLEIQRTEQGDSAMYLCASSLGRQGRVSYTFGSGTRLTVV.

The chain carries TRBV5-1 and TRBJ1-5, with D possibly being TRBD1 (5 bases). Looked up from germline, CDR1 is SGHRS and CDR2 is YFSETQ. This CDR3 spans 15 amino acids. V dropped 0 bases and J dropped 6 bases, with 13 bases sitting between them. The CDR3 DNA reads as TGCGCCAGCAGCTTGGAAGGACTAAGGGGTCAGCCCCAGCATTTT. Residues: CASSLEGLRGQPQHF.

V and J are TRBV7-9 and TRBJ2-3; 8 bases agree with TRBD2. V lost 6 bases and J lost 0; bases outside the gene matches: 5. Per germline, CDR1 SEHNR and CDR2 FQNEAQ (reference sequence). The length of the CDR3 is 15 residues. The CDR3: CASRGSGASTDTQYF. The CDR3, as DNA: TGTGCCAGCAGAGGTAGCGGGGCAAGCACAGATACGCAGTATTTT.

The chain is built from TRBV18 and TRBJ2-1, with D possibly being TRBD1 (5 bases). V was cut by 4 bases and J by 0 bases, with 10 bases left in between. The CDR3 loop spans 15 amino acids. From germline, CDR1 is KGHSH and CDR2 LQKENI. CDR3 nucleotides: TGTGCCAGCTCACTGGATCAGGGCTCCTACAATGAGCAGTTCTTC. The encoded protein is CASSLDQGSYNEQFF.

The V and J genes are TRBV2 and TRBJ2-2; D unclear. The germline V and J ends were trimmed by 3 bases and 4 bases, with 12 bases remaining between them. Germline V gene lookup returns CDR1 SNHLY and CDR2 FYNNEI. The CDR3 is 15 residues long. The CDR3 is CASSESGSGTGELFF. The CDR3 nucleotides are TGTGCCAGCAGTGAGAGTGGTTCGGGCACCGGGGAGCTGTTTTTT.

The chain combines TRBV11-2 with TRBJ2-7; D possibly corresponds to TRBD1 (6 bases). Per the germline V gene, CDR1 is SGHAT and CDR2 is FQNNGV. V lost 1 base to trimming and J lost 4 bases, with 8 bases between them. The CDR3 is 13 residues long. In DNA, the CDR3 is TGTGCCAGCAGCTTAGTCAGGGGTTACGAGCAGTACTTC. It codes for CASSLVRGYEQYF.

The chain links TRBV5-4 to TRBJ2-3, with 8 bases lining up with TRBD2. J gave up 9 bases and V 0 bases, and 9 bases lay outside the gene matches. CDR3 length equals 15 residues. Germline assignment: CDR1 SGHNT and CDR2 YYREEE (reference sequence). The chain's CDR3 is CASSLANIAGRTQYF. The DNA of the CDR3 is TGTGCCAGCAGCTTGGCCAACATAGCGGGACGGACGCAGTATTTT.

This chain connects TRBV9 to TRBJ1-5; no reliable D call. There are 17 residues in the CDR3. The ends were cut back, 2 bases at V and 0 bases at J, with 15 bases in the middle. The germline gives CDR1 SGDLS, CDR2 YYNGEE. The CDR3 sequence is CASSVVPEGHSNQPQHF. CDR3 DNA sequence: TGTGCCAGCAGCGTGGTCCCCGAGGGTCATAGCAATCAGCCCCAGCATTTT.

The chain is built from TRBV7-2 and TRBJ2-5; possible D gene TRBD2, 5 bases. This CDR3 comprises 15 residues. Germline loops: CDR1 SGHTA, CDR2 FQGNSA. The V and J ends lost 4 bases and 5 bases respectively, with 17 bases between them. CDR3 region: CASSSMRALRETQYF. DNA of the CDR3: TGTGCCAGCAGCTCCATGCGGGCCCTCCGGGAGACCCAGTACTTC.

Here the CDR3 reads CASSLVGGYGYTF. In nucleotides, the CDR3 is TGTGCCAGCAGCTTAGTAGGGGGCTATGGCTACACCTTC. The genes are TRBV13 and TRBJ1-2, with a weak D call TRBD1 (6 bases). The CDR3 is made up of 13 amino acids. Germline values: CDR1 PRHDT, CDR2 FYEKMQ (reference sequence). V was shortened by 1 base and J by 4 bases, with 7 bases between the two germline ends.

A few counts support this clone. The rearrangement joins TRBV4-3 to TRBJ2-5; a possible D gene is TRBD1 (7 bases). This CDR3 has 14 amino acids. Germline V gene data show CDR1 as LGHNA and CDR2 as YSLEER. V was clipped by 2 bases and J by 5 bases, with 12 bases between them. CDR3 sequence reads: CASSQSQGRETQYF. The CDR3 bases are TGCGCCAGCAGCCAATCACAGGGGAGGGAGACCCAGTACTTC.

The CDR3 loop reads CASSTQTSGNEQFF. CDR3 DNA: TGTGCCAGTAGTACCCAGACTAGTGGTAATGAGCAGTTCTTC. The chain joins TRBV19 to TRBJ2-1, with D possibly matching TRBD2 (6 bases). The CDR3 contains 14 residues. Trimming left V 4 bases short and J 7 bases short, with 14 bases between. CDR1 LNHDA and CDR2 SQIVND come from the germline V gene (reference sequence).

The chain joins TRBV27 to TRBJ2-3; tentative D call: TRBD1 (6 bases). CDR3 length: 12 amino acids. The germline gives CDR1 MNHEY, CDR2 SMNVEV (reference sequence). Trimming removed 2 bases from V and 6 bases from J, with 6 bases in between. The CDR3 DNA reads as TGTGCCAGCAGTTTACAGGGGGATACGCAGTATTTT. The encoded protein is CASSLQGDTQYF.

Comments on this clone: Other DNA sequences of this sample code for an identical CDR3. The chain employs TRBV27 and TRBJ2-3; TRBD1 matches 7 bases. Trimming removed 0 bases from V and 1 base from J; junction bases left unmatched: 1. The V gene's germline CDR1 is MNHEY and CDR2 SMNVEV (reference sequence). The CDR3 covers 15 residues. This CDR3 is CASSLSGTGTDTQYF. The CDR3 DNA reads TGTGCCAGCAGTTTATCCGGGACAGGCACAGATACGCAGTATTTT.

V usage is TRBV6-5 and J usage is TRBJ1-2; perhaps TRBD1 as D (5 bases). V lost 4 bases and J 4 bases, leaving 13 bases between the germline ends. The germline gives CDR1 MNHEY, CDR2 SVGAGI. The CDR3 loop spans 14 amino acids. The CDR3 region is CASSSRGDFYGYTF. CDR3 bases: TGTGCCAGCAGTTCCCGGGGGGACTTCTATGGCTACACCTTC.